Only a few counts were recorded for the clone carrying this TCR beta chain. What it recognizes is unknown. This sample is part of a study of T cell repertoires in cytomegalovirus infection. Study as a whole: Public signatures in TCR beta pointed to CMV infection and matching HLA type. Findings and limits, study-wide: HLA-C-restricted CMV-specific TCR beta clonotypes prevailed in the ex vivo response. Individuals carrying CMV plus the relevant HLA were identified by cumulative frequency of public TCR beta families.

This CDR3 comprises 18 residues. The V end was cut by 2 bases, the J end by 0 bases, with 17 bases between. CDR1 and CDR2 from the germline V gene are MDHEN and SYDVKM. MiXCR, applied by TCRdb to the reads, yields one record per CDR3 protein. The profile shows roughly 250,000 distinct CDR3 sequences, about 20% of them singletons. This clonotype originated in a human donor in good health (CMV status not recorded). Some clones in this sample may be carry-over from other donors' samples. The chain links TRBV28 to TRBJ1-3; D uncertain. Sequencing used CD8+ T cells from PBMCs. The CDR3 loop reads CASSLQLPISYSGNTIYF. CDR3 DNA: TGTGCCAGCAGTTTACAGCTCCCTATCTCCTACTCTGGAAACACCATATATTTT.